This TCR beta chain came from a study of beta chain features in type 1 diabetes. The overall study: Patients were similar to healthy donors in age and gender (as well as in cell yields).

Study-level findings and limits: Across all four CD4+ subsets, people with type 1 diabetes showed modestly shorter TCRB CDR3s.

This CDR3 comprises 17 residues. Germline lookup yields CDR1 ENHRY and CDR2 SYGVKD. The V and J ends lost 2 bases and 5 bases respectively, with 19 bases between them. Sorted CD4+ subsets: naive, central memory, regulatory, stem cell-like memory (CD45RO/CCR7/CD25/CD127/CD95/CD27 panel). Purities over 98% were achieved in all sorted populations. Sequencing targeted expressed TCRB transcripts, as all isolated RNA had been reverse transcribed. Assay: immunoSEQ multiplex PCR; the TCRdb copy retains only in-frame clones and omits some. The sample has 40,000 to 60,000 clones; around 60% are singletons. Details on this clone: Its antigen is unidentified.

The specimen sequenced was stem cell memory CD4+ T cells from blood. The rearrangement joins TRBV10-3 to TRBJ1-5, with a possible D match to TRBD1 (6 bases). The origin of this receptor is a woman under 40 with type 1 diabetes. The CDR3 DNA follows: TGTGCCATCAGTGAGGGATCAGGGGTTTACAGGGATCAGCCCCAGCATTTT. Its protein product is CAISEGSGVYRDQPQHF.